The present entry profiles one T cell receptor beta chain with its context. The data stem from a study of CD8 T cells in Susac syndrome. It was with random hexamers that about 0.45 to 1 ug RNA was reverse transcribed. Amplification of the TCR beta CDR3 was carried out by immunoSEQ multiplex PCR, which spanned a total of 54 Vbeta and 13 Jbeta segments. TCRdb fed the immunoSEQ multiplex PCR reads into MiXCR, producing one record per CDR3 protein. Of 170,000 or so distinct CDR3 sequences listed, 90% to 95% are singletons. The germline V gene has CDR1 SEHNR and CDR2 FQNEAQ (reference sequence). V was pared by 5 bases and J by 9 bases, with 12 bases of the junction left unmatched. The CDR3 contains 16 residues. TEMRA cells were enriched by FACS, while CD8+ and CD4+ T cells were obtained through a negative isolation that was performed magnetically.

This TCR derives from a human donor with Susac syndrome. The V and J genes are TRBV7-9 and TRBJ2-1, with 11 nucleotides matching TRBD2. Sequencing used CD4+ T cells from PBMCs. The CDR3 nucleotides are TGTGCCAGCAGCCCAGGGACTAGCGGAGTCTCTGGTGAGCAGTTCTTC. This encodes CASSPGTSGVSGEQFF.